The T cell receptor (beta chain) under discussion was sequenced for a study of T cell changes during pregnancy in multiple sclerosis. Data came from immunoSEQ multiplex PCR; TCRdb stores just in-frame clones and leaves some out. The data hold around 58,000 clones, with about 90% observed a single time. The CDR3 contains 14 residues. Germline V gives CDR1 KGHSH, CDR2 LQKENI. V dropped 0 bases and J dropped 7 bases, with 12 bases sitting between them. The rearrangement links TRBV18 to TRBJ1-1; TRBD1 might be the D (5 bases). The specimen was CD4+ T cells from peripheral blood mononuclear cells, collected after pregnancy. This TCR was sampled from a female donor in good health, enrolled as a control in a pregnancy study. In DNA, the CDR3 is TGTGCCAGCTCACCACCAGGGGTTGGTATTGAAGCTTTCTTT. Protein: CASSPPGVGIEAFF. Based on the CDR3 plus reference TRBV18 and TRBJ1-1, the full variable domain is NAGVMQNPRHLVRRRGQEARLRCSPMKGHSHVYWYRQLPEEGLKFMVYLQKENIIDESGMPKERFSAEFPKEGPSILRIQQVVRGDSAAYFCASSPPGVGIEAFFGQGTRLTVV.